Detailed here is one T cell receptor (beta chain). It lacks a known antigen. The sample holds no much larger clone one base away, and base qualities are not on file. This record comes from a study of siplizumab effects on memory and regulatory T cells (dated by TCRdb to between 2018 and 2020). With respect to the entire study: The effect of the anti-CD2 antibody siplizumab on alloreactive T-cell subsets was examined in allogeneic mixed lymphocyte reactions constructed from human PBMCs. General findings and caveats noted by the study authors: Because sequences below about 10^-5 frequency were poorly captured, only a minor fraction of alloreactive clones could be mapped to unstimulated subsets. The cumulative frequency of alloreactive sequences that could be traced back to unstimulated CD4+ memory T cells was significantly reduced by siplizumab. A naive or memory phenotype could not be assigned to roughly 75-97% of proliferating CD4+ or CD8+ clones. The suppressive function of proliferating Tregs from siplizumab cultures was not functionally confirmed. Among mappable alloreactive CD4+ clones, the Treg-derived fraction averaged approximately 72% with siplizumab versus 25% to 30% in control reactions. Unstimulated naive T cells appeared more diverse than memory T cells, and naive cells seemed to contribute substantially to the alloresponse.

Library creation used the immunoSEQ multiplex PCR assay. Roughly 10^5 TCR templates per sample were assayed on the deep sequencing platform. Genomic DNA extracted from sorted T cells was used for TCRbeta CDR3 sequencing. Per the original workflow: The R programming language was used for clonal analysis of TCRbeta CDR3 data. Alloreactive CD4+ and CD8+ clones were defined by comparing unstimulated samples with post-reaction CFSE-low samples. Regulatory or non-regulatory origin was assigned to alloreactive CD4+ clones by matching of sequences to sorted unstimulated Treg and non-Treg repertoires. Drawn from immuneACCESS, this table holds only the in-frame rearrangements with V and J called that TCRdb kept. Clones are partly lost; checked studies trace under half to an unresolved V gene and leave the rest unexplained. The V and J calls and clone size were taken over from that table, and D and trimming were inferred from the DNA. Across this sample there are about 91,000 clones, with roughly 96% seen only once. Clones ranked in the top ten supply 0.025% to 0.035% of the sample.

In addition, sequencing in three donor pairs included unstimulated CD8+ effector memory subsets alongside CD4+ naive, CD8+ naive, CD8+ TEMRA and CD4+ memory subsets. Sorted unstimulated T cells and proliferating T cells recovered from mixed lymphocyte reactions were subjected to TCRbeta CDR3 sequencing. Fresh whole blood from approximately 10 HLA-typed healthy donors was used to isolate PBMCs. This receptor was taken from a human donor in good health. Specimen: naive CD4+ T cells sorted from blood. What this sample's cell subset or site label stands for: unstimulated naive T cells.

DNA sequence: TGTGCCAGCAGCTTGGAGTCTCTCTATGGCTACACCTTC. Its translation is CASSLESLYGYTF. Rearrangement joined TRBV5-4 to TRBJ1-2; the D gene is not confidently resolved. Measured from the cysteine to the phenylalanine, the CDR3 is 13 residues long. The only DNA kept is the CDR3, 39 bases in frame from the first base. V drops 0 bases and J drops 4 bases, leaving 7 bases in between. Reading the germline V gene (reference sequence) gives CDR1 SGHNT and CDR2 YYREEE.